The source of this T cell receptor (beta chain) is a study of blood T cell repertoires in COVID-19. Clones were read by immunoSEQ multiplex PCR, and TCRdb kept only the in-frame ones, dropping some. The table records 70,000 to 95,000 clones, around nine tenths of them present only once. CDR1 KGHSH and CDR2 LQKENI come from the germline V gene. CDR3 length equals 15 residues. V shed 0 bases and J shed 5 bases, with 12 bases lying between them. The chain carries TRBV18 and TRBJ2-3, with a weak D call TRBD1 (5 bases). The sample consisted of peripheral blood. This TCR was sampled from a woman aged 45-60 years in a cohort sampled during active COVID-19. CDR3 bases: TGTGCCAGCTCACCACCGGGCAGGGCCAGAGATACGCAGTATTTT. Amino acids: CASSPPGRARDTQYF. Variable domain in full (rest from reference TRBV18 and TRBJ2-3): NAGVMQNPRHLVRRRGQEARLRCSPMKGHSHVYWYRQLPEEGLKFMVYLQKENIIDESGMPKERFSAEFPKEGPSILRIQQVVRGDSAAYFCASSPPGRARDTQYFGPGTRLTVL.